One and the same sample provided the 18 T cell receptor beta chains below, sequenced in a study of cytomegalovirus exposure and HLA in healthy donors. 60 Vbeta and 13 Jbeta primers were used in PCR. The protocol was immunoSEQ multiplex PCR, while the TCRdb copy is restricted to in-frame clones and leaves out a portion. The table records around 190,000 clones, over 60% of them present only once. Sequencing used PBMCs. The receptors here all came from a woman aged 40 to 55 in good health and CMV-seronegative.

V usage is TRBV2 and J usage is TRBJ1-3, with 8 nucleotides matching TRBD1. Germline values: CDR1 SNHLY, CDR2 FYNNEI. The CDR3 runs to 14 residues. The V segment lost 5 bases and the J segment 4 bases; nucleotides outside the gene matches: 4. The CDR3 region has the DNA TGTGCCAGCAGTATCGACAGGGGAGGAAACACCATATATTTT. It encodes CASSIDRGGNTIYF.

The chain employs TRBV19 and TRBJ1-2; D not certain. Germline-derived CDR1 and CDR2 are LNHDA and SQIVND (reference sequence). CDR3 length: 16 residues. V gave up 6 bases and J gave up 8 bases, with 25 bases separating them. This chain's CDR3 is CASRSPNRGLLGGYTF. CDR3 nucleotide sequence: TGTGCCAGTAGATCCCCAAATCGAGGGTTACTAGGAGGCTACACCTTC.

The chain employs TRBV7-9 and TRBJ1-2, with 7 bases identical to TRBD1. The V segment lost 7 bases and the J segment 6 bases; nucleotides outside the gene matches: 11. The CDR3 is 14 residues long. Looked up from germline, CDR1 is SEHNR and CDR2 is FQNEAQ (reference sequence). The CDR3 protein is CASTYADREDGYTF. The CDR3, as DNA: TGTGCCAGCACCTACGCCGACAGGGAGGATGGCTACACCTTC.

The V gene is TRBV5-6, the J gene TRBJ1-1; 9 positions match TRBD1. Germline CDR1 and CDR2: SGHDT and YYEEEE. Unmatched junction bases numbered 4, after V lost 3 bases and J lost 1 base. The CDR3 runs to 15 residues. The DNA for the CDR3 is TGTGCCAGCAGCTGGGGGACAGGGAGGAACACTGAAGCTTTCTTT. Its translation is CASSWGTGRNTEAFF.

V and J are TRBV6-1 and TRBJ2-7, with D unresolved. Germline values: CDR1 MNHNS, CDR2 SASEGT. V gave up 0 bases and J gave up 3 bases, with 9 bases separating them. The length of the CDR3 is 14 residues. The CDR3 DNA sequence: TGTGCCAGCAGTGAAGCTAGAAGCGTCTACGAGCAGTACTTC. Its protein is CASSEARSVYEQYF.

The chain has TRBV18 and TRBJ2-7, with 7 nucleotides matching TRBD1. CDR1 and CDR2 from the germline V gene are KGHSH and LQKENI. Trimming took 6 bases from V and 0 from J; bases not matched to a gene: 8. The CDR3 covers 15 residues. For the CDR3, the DNA is TGTGCCAGCTCCCTGGGACAGACGGGCTCCTACGAGCAGTACGTC. Translation: CASSLGQTGSYEQYV.

This chain links TRBV29-1 with TRBJ1-1; 7 bases line up with TRBD1. Trimming took 2 bases from V and 5 from J; bases not matched to a gene: 5. The CDR3 covers 13 residues. CDR1 is SQVTM and CDR2 is ANQGSEA in the germline V gene. The CDR3 reads CSVEQGEGTEAFF. The CDR3 DNA reads TGCAGCGTTGAACAGGGGGAAGGGACTGAAGCTTTCTTT.

The chain carries TRBV15 and TRBJ2-7; D is unresolved. Trimming took 4 bases from V and 6 from J, leaving 13 bases between them. Germline loops: CDR1 LNHNV, CDR2 YYDKDF (reference sequence). CDR3 length equals 13 residues. DNA for the CDR3: TGTGCCACCAGCACCCTTCAAGAGCGCGAGCAGTACTTC. Protein sequence: CATSTLQEREQYF.

The chain is built from TRBV4-1 and TRBJ2-1, with 7 bases matching TRBD2. Germline CDR1 reads MGHRA; CDR2 reads YSYEKL. The V gene end was trimmed by 1 base and the J gene end by 4 bases; junction bases not matched to a gene: 7. This CDR3 comprises 16 residues. CDR3 loop: CASSQGGGVPYNEQFF. In DNA, the CDR3 is TGCGCCAGCAGCCAAGGGGGAGGGGTTCCATACAATGAGCAGTTCTTC.

The J gene is TRBJ1-5, the V gene TRBV29-1; no reliable D call. Trimming took 0 bases from V and 5 from J, leaving 8 bases between them. The CDR3 runs to 13 residues. Germline CDR1 reads SQVTM; CDR2 reads ANQGSEA. The CDR3 reads CSVEEGRDQPQHF. CDR3 coding DNA: TGCAGCGTTGAAGAAGGGAGGGATCAGCCCCAGCATTTT.

The chain uses TRBV6-6 and TRBJ2-4; TRBD2 is a possible D gene (5 bases). The germline V gene has CDR1 MNHNY and CDR2 SVGAGI (reference sequence). CDR3 length equals 14 residues. With 2 bases removed from V and 0 bases from J, the gap between germline ends came to 5 bases. The CDR3 region has the DNA TGTGCCAGCAGTTACGGAGGAGCCAAAAACATTCAGTACTTC. Translating gives CASSYGGAKNIQYF.

The chain couples TRBV5-1 to TRBJ2-5, with D tentatively TRBD2 (6 bases). The V gene lost 2 bases and the J gene lost 2 bases, with 13 bases spanning the gap. This CDR3 contains 15 residues. Germline assignment: CDR1 SGHRS and CDR2 YFSETQ. CDR3 bases: TGCGCCAGCAGCTTTAGGCAGGGAGGACAAGAGACCCAGTACTTC. Its protein is CASSFRQGGQETQYF. Based on the CDR3 plus reference TRBV5-1 and TRBJ2-5, the full variable domain is KAGVTQTPRYLIKTRGQQVTLSCSPISGHRSVSWYQQTPGQGLQFLFEYFSETQRNKGNFPGRFSGRQFSNSRSEMNVSTLELGDSALYLCASSFRQGGQETQYFGPGTRLLVL.

V gene TRBV5-1 combines with J gene TRBJ2-1; 12 bases line up with TRBD2. The J segment lost 0 bases and the V segment lost 4 bases, leaving 8 bases of the junction unmatched. Germline V lookup: CDR1 SGHRS, CDR2 YFSETQ. The CDR3 is 18 amino acids. CDR3 loop: CASSAGLAGLSSYNEQFF. The CDR3 DNA reads as TGCGCCAGCAGCGCGGGACTAGCGGGTCTGAGCTCCTACAATGAGCAGTTCTTC.

The chain employs TRBV19 and TRBJ1-1; unclear D gene. Germline-derived CDR1 and CDR2 are LNHDA and SQIVND (reference sequence). CDR3 length: 16 residues. Trimming pared 0 bases from V and 1 base from J, leaving 12 bases between. This CDR3 is CASSIDLQRPNTEAFF. The CDR3 region has the DNA TGTGCCAGTAGTATAGATCTGCAGAGGCCGAACACTGAAGCTTTCTTT.

J is TRBJ1-2 and V is TRBV19; 7 nucleotides align to TRBD1. The CDR3 is made up of 13 amino acids. Trimming at V came to 6 bases and at J to 7 bases, leaving 8 bases not matched to a gene. The germline V gene encodes CDR1 LNHDA and CDR2 SQIVND (reference sequence). The CDR3 loop reads CASSQAPGGGYTF. The CDR3 bases are TGTGCCAGTAGCCAAGCTCCAGGGGGTGGCTACACCTTC.

This clone was seen once. This chain joins TRBV19 and TRBJ1-5, with D possibly TRBD1 on 6 matching bases. The CDR3 contains 13 residues. Per germline, CDR1 LNHDA and CDR2 SQIVND (reference sequence). V dropped 7 bases and J dropped 6 bases, with 13 bases sitting between them. The CDR3 DNA is TGTGCCAGTATTCACAGGGTAGGTCAGCCCCAGCATTTT. As protein: CASIHRVGQPQHF. Using reference TRBV19 and TRBJ1-5 for the parts outside the CDR3, the full variable domain is DGGITQSPKYLFRKEGQNVTLSCEQNLNHDAMYWYRQDPGQGLRLIYYSQIVNDFQKGDIAEGYSVSREKKESFPLTVTSAQKNPTAFYLCASIHRVGQPQHFGDGTRLSIL.

This clone was recorded a few times. V and J are TRBV5-5 and TRBJ1-4; the match to TRBD1 covers 7 bases. Germline CDR1 is SGHKS and CDR2 is YYEKEE (reference sequence). This CDR3 region has 14 residues. The ends lost 3 bases at V and 8 bases at J; junction bases unmatched: 7. This CDR3 is CASSWTGSGEKLFF. DNA for the CDR3: TGTGCCAGCAGCTGGACAGGATCAGGAGAAAAACTGTTTTTT.

This clone was found a few times. The chain has TRBV7-2 and TRBJ1-1; TRBD1 might be the D (5 bases). The germline V and J ends were trimmed by 1 base and 7 bases, with 13 bases remaining between them. Germline CDR1 reads SGHTA; CDR2 reads FQGNSA. The CDR3 covers 14 residues. The DNA of the CDR3 is TGTGCCAGCAGCTTAGGGGCCCGGCAGGGTGAAGCTTTCTTT. This translates into CASSLGARQGEAFF.